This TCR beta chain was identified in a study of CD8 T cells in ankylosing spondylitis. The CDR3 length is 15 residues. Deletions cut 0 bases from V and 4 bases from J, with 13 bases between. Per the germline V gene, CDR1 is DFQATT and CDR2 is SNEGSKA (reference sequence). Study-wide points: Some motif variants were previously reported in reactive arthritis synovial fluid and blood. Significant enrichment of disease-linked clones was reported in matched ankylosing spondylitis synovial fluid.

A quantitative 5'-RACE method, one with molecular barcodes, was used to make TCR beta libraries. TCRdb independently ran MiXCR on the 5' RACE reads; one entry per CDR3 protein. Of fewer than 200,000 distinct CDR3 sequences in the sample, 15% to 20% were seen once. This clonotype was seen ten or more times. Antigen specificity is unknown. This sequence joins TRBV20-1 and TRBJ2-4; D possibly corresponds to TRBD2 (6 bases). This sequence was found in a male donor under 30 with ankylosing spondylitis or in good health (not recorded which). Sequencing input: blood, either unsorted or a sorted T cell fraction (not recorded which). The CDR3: CSAREWGESKNIQYF. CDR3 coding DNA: TGCAGTGCTAGAGAATGGGGGGAGTCAAAAAACATTCAGTACTTC.